This TCR beta chain was identified in a study of vaccination and CD4 T cells after COVID-19. Study information: Treatment of control cultures consisted of a CEFX pool, an HIV-1 Nef pool, or no peptide.

The V gene's germline CDR1 is SEHNR and CDR2 FQNEAQ (reference sequence). Between the trimmed V and J ends, which lost 4 bases and 8 bases, there was a span of 11 bases. This CDR3 region has 13 residues. Treatment in this sample: roughly 10-day PBMC culture with coronavirus spike peptide pools or control peptides (ViraFEST assay). On this clonotype: The antigen remains undetermined.

The Oncomine TCR Beta short-read assay was what sequenced the DNA obtained from cultured CD4+ T cells. TCRdb redid the calling of the PCR reads with MiXCR, one entry per CDR3 protein. Of just under 20,000 distinct CDR3 sequences detected, around 52% appear once; the ten largest clones hold roughly a tenth. This clonotype was obtained from a human donor who had recovered from COVID-19. The sequenced material came from CD4+ T cells from blood, cultured in vitro. J is TRBJ1-4 and V is TRBV7-9, with D unresolved. CDR3 nucleotide sequence: TGTGCCAGCAGCTCCAACATAGGCGAAAAACTGTTTTTT. Translation gives CASSSNIGEKLFF. Complete variable domain (other parts from reference TRBV7-9 and TRBJ1-4): DTGVSQNPRHKITKRGQNVTFRCDPISEHNRLYWYRQTLGQGPEFLTYFQNEAQLEKSRLLSDRFSAERPKGSFSTLEIQRTEQGDSAMYLCASSSNIGEKLFFGSGTQLSVL.